This T cell receptor beta chain was identified during a study of graft-versus-host responses after intestinal transplantation. As regards this clone: The antigen is undetermined.

Germline values: CDR1 MNHEY, CDR2 SVGAGI. The CDR3 totals 15 residues. The V end was cut by 6 bases, the J end by 5 bases, with 16 bases between. Profiled with immunoSEQ multiplex PCR; TCRdb holds only in-frame clones, not every one. The table lists about 51,000 clones, more than 70% of them singletons, with 0.62% in the top ten. The chain combines TRBV6-5 with TRBJ1-4, with unresolved D. Sequencing used unstimulated CD4+ T cells sorted from spleen or lymph node cells, obtained before transplant. The receptor's source is a human donor who was the organ donor for an intestinal transplant. The CDR3 coding sequence is TGTGCCAGCAGCCAGACCGGGTCCCGAAATGAAAAACTGTTTTTT. Its protein is CASSQTGSRNEKLFF.